The entry that follows covers one TCR beta chain sequence. This sample stems from a study of blood T cell repertoires in COVID-19. Study-wide context: Spain, Italy and the United States supplied samples that represented acute and convalescent COVID-19. Sample material is recorded as cDNA or gDNA derived from T cells, B-cell-depleted T cells, or PBMCs.

CDR1 is SGHTA and CDR2 is FQGTGA in the germline V gene. V was pared by 5 bases and J by 6 bases, with 3 bases of the junction left unmatched. The CDR3 runs to 14 residues. The authors' processing: Using reference gene primer amplification, nucleated cell counts were estimated. TCRdb keeps only in-frame clones here, not all; method: immunoSEQ multiplex PCR. D and trimming were read from the DNA, whereas the V and J calls and clone size are those reported in that table. Counted here are over 200,000 clones, about 89% occurring once; the ten biggest clones make up around 6.5%. This chain connects TRBV7-3 to TRBJ2-7; 14 bases agree with TRBD2. The sample was peripheral blood. This sequence was found in a man in his fifties or sixties who had recovered from COVID-19. This CDR3 is CASSPGTSGSEQYF. CDR3 bases: TGTGCCAGCAGCCCAGGGACTAGCGGGAGCGAGCAGTACTTC.